The TCR beta chain described here comes from a study of siplizumab effects on memory and regulatory T cells. Data came from immunoSEQ multiplex PCR; TCRdb stores just in-frame clones and leaves some out. The repertoire holds 60,000 to 70,000 clones, with around 90% as singletons. Germline V lookup: CDR1 SGHRS, CDR2 YFSETQ. Trimming took off 7 bases at V and 0 bases at J, with 15 bases between the two ends. This CDR3 comprises 15 residues. The V gene is TRBV5-1, the J gene TRBJ2-3; maybe TRBD2 (6 bases). Sequencing was done on a sample of Tregs sorted from blood. The sequence was collected from a human donor in good health. The DNA for the CDR3 is TGCGCCAGCGCCCCTGGGAGGACTAGCACAGATACGCAGTATTTT. As protein: CASAPGRTSTDTQYF.